These 9 T cell receptor beta chains originate from one sample sequenced in a study of early T cells in non-severe SARS-CoV-2 infection. TCRdb analysed the 5' RACE reads with MiXCR anew, one entry per CDR3 protein. The sample records about 63,000 distinct CDR3 sequences, roughly 13% being singletons. What was sequenced was whole blood. These TCRs come from an adult who was a healthcare worker with PCR-confirmed SARS-CoV-2 infection or an uninfected control (not recorded which).

The V gene is TRBV6-1, the J gene TRBJ1-1; D is unclear. Trimming removed 5 bases at V and 1 base at J, with 17 bases between. Germline V lookup: CDR1 MNHNS, CDR2 SASEGT. The CDR3 runs 16 residues. In DNA form, the CDR3 reads TGTGCCAGCAGTCGCGGGGAGTCTCGGTCGAACACTGAAGCTTTCTTT. Translating it yields CASSRGESRSNTEAFF.

J is TRBJ1-4 and V is TRBV24-1, with a possible D match to TRBD1 (6 bases). This CDR3 contains 16 residues. Per germline, CDR1 KGHDR and CDR2 SFDVKD. Between the trimmed V and J ends, which lost 8 bases and 0 bases, there was a span of 15 bases. The CDR3 nucleotides are TGTGCCACCACCCGAGACAGGCTTGCAACTAATGAAAAACTGTTTTTT. Protein product: CATTRDRLATNEKLFF.

Note on this clonotype: Just one base apart from a much larger clone, this may be a read error. V is TRBV5-5 and J is TRBJ2-4; a possible D gene is TRBD1 (5 bases). The germline V gene has CDR1 SGHKS and CDR2 YYEKEE (reference sequence). The CDR3 sequence is 12 residues long. The CDR3: CASSSQGNIKYF. CDR3 sequence (DNA): TGTGCCAGCAGCTCCCAGGGCAACATTAAGTACTTC.

The sample holds many counts of this clonotype. V is TRBV6-1 and J is TRBJ1-5, with D uncertain. Germline-derived CDR1 and CDR2 are MNHNS and SASEGT. V was clipped by 1 base and J by 5 bases, with 3 bases between them. The CDR3 has 12 amino acids. The CDR3 bases are TGTGCCAGCAGTGAAGGTGATCAGCCCCAGCATTTT. Protein sequence: CASSEGDQPQHF.

There are many counts of this clonotype. The junction differs from germline at one of its ends, possibly a read error. CDR3: CASSFSTSAGQYF. CDR3 nucleotide sequence: TGTGCTAGCAGCTTCTCGACTTCCGCGGGGCAGTATTTT. This chain uses TRBV7-7 with TRBJ2-3; D might be TRBD2 (5 bases). The CDR3 runs to 13 residues. Germline values: CDR1 SSHAT, CDR2 FNYEAQ (reference sequence).

J is TRBJ1-5 and V is TRBV12-3 or TRBV12-4; a weak D match, TRBD1 (6 bases). V was shortened by 6 bases and J by 9 bases, with 18 bases between the two germline ends. The CDR3 is made up of 14 amino acids. CDR3 region: CASRQTGGARPQHF. DNA for the CDR3: TGTGCCAGCAGGCAGACCGGGGGGGCTAGGCCCCAGCATTTT.

This sequence joins TRBV6-1 and TRBJ1-5; maybe TRBD1 (5 bases). The length of the CDR3 is 14 residues. Between the trimmed V and J ends, which lost 4 bases and 6 bases, there was a span of 13 bases. The germline V gene encodes CDR1 MNHNS and CDR2 SASEGT. Written as DNA, the CDR3 is TGTGCCAGCAGTGTAGGGACTTGGACTCAGCCCCAGCATTTT. Its translation is CASSVGTWTQPQHF.

A word on this clonotype: With a much larger clone just one base away, this may be a read error. The chain uses TRBV7-9 and TRBJ1-5, with D maybe TRBD1 (5 bases). Germline V gene lookup returns CDR1 SEHNR and CDR2 FQNEAQ (reference sequence). The CDR3 length is 14 residues. V lost 6 bases and J lost 9, with 18 bases in between. For the CDR3, the DNA is TGTGCCAGCAGTCCAGACGAGGCGGGACTGCCCCAGCATTTT. The encoded protein is CASSPDEAGLPQHF.

This clonotype was counted a few times. The gene calls are TRBV5-4 and TRBJ2-5; 12 bases map to TRBD2. V was clipped by 0 bases and J by 9 bases; unmatched bases: 6. Per the germline V gene, CDR1 is SGHNT and CDR2 is YYREEE (reference sequence). This CDR3 is built from 15 residues. In DNA form, the CDR3 reads TGTGCCAGCAGCTTGGCGCCTAGCGGGGGGGCGCCCCAGTACTTC. Translating it yields CASSLAPSGGAPQYF. Full variable domain (rest looked up from reference TRBV5-4 and TRBJ2-5): ETGVTQSPTHLIKTRGQQVTLRCSSQSGHNTVSWYQQALGQGPQFIFQYYREEENGRGNFPPRFSGLQFPNYSSELNVNALELDDSALYLCASSLAPSGGAPQYFGPGTRLLVL.